The subject of this entry is one T cell receptor (beta chain). The data originate from a study of blood T cell repertoires in COVID-19. V trimming: 2 bases; J trimming: 2 bases; junction bases outside the gene matches: 5. This CDR3 region has 15 residues. Germline V gives CDR1 SGHNT, CDR2 YYREEE (reference sequence). The table came from immunoSEQ multiplex PCR; TCRdb's copy has only in-frame clones and leaves some out. Among around 300,000 clones listed, around 89% were seen once. This TCR came from a woman aged 45-59 years with COVID-19, enrolled during active disease. This chain links TRBV5-4 with TRBJ2-3, with 7 bases matching TRBD2. Sequencing used peripheral blood. The CDR3 protein is CASSFPGTNTDTQYF. CDR3 bases: TGTGCCAGCAGCTTCCCCGGGACTAACACAGATACGCAGTATTTT.